This T cell receptor beta chain derives from a study of blood T cell repertoires in COVID-19. Study information: From T cells, B-cell-depleted T cells, or PBMCs came the material, which was cDNA or gDNA.

Libraries were prepared by immunoSEQ multiplex PCR; TCRdb keeps only in-frame clonotypes and omits some of them. The top ten clones hold about 2.9% of a sample with approximately 220,000 clones, approximately 86% of them seen once. V was pared by 0 bases and J by 3 bases, with 4 bases of the junction left unmatched. Germline V gene data show CDR1 as SGHRS and CDR2 as YFSETQ. This CDR3 has 15 amino acids. Sequencing used peripheral blood. This sequence joins TRBV5-1 and TRBJ2-7, with 9 bases aligning to TRBD1. The sequence was collected from a man between 60 and 75 years old with acute or convalescent COVID-19. The CDR3 region is CASSLAGTGIYEQYF. CDR3 coding DNA: TGCGCCAGCAGCTTGGCCGGGACAGGGATCTACGAGCAGTACTTC. Full variable domain (rest looked up from reference TRBV5-1 and TRBJ2-7): KAGVTQTPRYLIKTRGQQVTLSCSPISGHRSVSWYQQTPGQGLQFLFEYFSETQRNKGNFPGRFSGRQFSNSRSEMNVSTLELGDSALYLCASSLAGTGIYEQYFGPGTRLTVT.